The rows below give T cell receptor beta chains drawn from one sample of a study of early T cells in non-severe SARS-CoV-2 infection. TCRdb analysed the 5' RACE reads with MiXCR anew, one entry per CDR3 protein. The sample records under 95,000 distinct CDR3 sequences, approximately 15% being singletons. Sequencing was carried out using whole blood. These receptors originate from an adult who was a healthcare worker with PCR-confirmed SARS-CoV-2 infection or an uninfected control (not recorded which). Both conserved end residues are part of each CDR3.

CASSAVAGDTQYF,TRBJ2-3,TRBV18
CASSSAGFLEQFF,TRBJ2-1,TRBV18
CASSLGDSFNEKLFF,TRBJ1-4,TRBV7-9
CASSLYLNTEAFF,TRBJ1-1,TRBV6-5
CSARDTTGYTYEQYF,TRBJ2-7,TRBV20-1
CASRTVARTQYF,TRBJ2-5,TRBV28
CASTPQTGWGYTF,TRBJ1-2,TRBV7-9
CASSQRAEQYF,TRBJ2-7,TRBV12-3/TRBV12-4
CASGYTAYEQYF,TRBJ2-7,TRBV6-5
CSASIAGGRGEQYF,TRBJ2-7,TRBV20-1
CASSLEANSPLHF,TRBJ1-6,TRBV7-2
CASSFRPPPDTQYF,TRBJ2-3,TRBV7-8
CASSFGRGYEQYF,TRBJ2-7,TRBV28
CASSLRGRSVSGNTIYF,TRBJ1-3,TRBV7-2
CSARVGNSYEQYF,TRBJ2-7,TRBV20-1
CATSDSRGEQYF,TRBJ2-7,TRBV24-1
CASSRNRGGDTEAFF,TRBJ1-1,TRBV11-2
CASSLASGSAGYEQYF,TRBJ2-7,TRBV11-2
CASSLEGLASSEQFF,TRBJ2-1,TRBV7-9
CSVEDLRRHYEQYF,TRBJ2-7,TRBV29-1
CASSSPVSTQYF,TRBJ2-3,TRBV5-4
CASSSETSGSWTQYF,TRBJ2-5,TRBV28
CASSLDNNKNIQYF,TRBJ2-4,TRBV6-1
CSARAGAGNTEAFF,TRBJ1-1,TRBV20-1
CAISGGGTDTQYF,TRBJ2-3,TRBV10-3
CASSSTPQGATYEQYF,TRBJ2-7,TRBV9
CASIPDQTKLYNEQFF,TRBJ2-1,TRBV12-3/TRBV12-4
CASSLEQGRGGYTF,TRBJ1-2,TRBV5-6
CASVAGTANTEAFF,TRBJ1-1,TRBV7-9
CASSPVRDSTDTQYF,TRBJ2-3,TRBV7-2
CASSFGANTEAFF,TRBJ1-1,TRBV7-9
CASSLAQYNSPLHF,TRBJ1-6,TRBV28
CASSLSPSGPGTNVEQFF,TRBJ2-1,TRBV28
CASGTWGPYEQYF,TRBJ2-7,TRBV28
CASSVSGRTDTQYF,TRBJ2-3,TRBV2
CASSSVTSGAYEQYF,TRBJ2-7,TRBV7-9
CASSIYSSNYGYTF,TRBJ1-2,TRBV28
CSARDPTSGRLYEQFF,TRBJ2-1,TRBV20-1
CASSVNTDQPQHF,TRBJ1-5,TRBV9
CSARESSGDHNEQFF,TRBJ2-1,TRBV20-1
CASSPHPRIAGGSSYNEQFF,TRBJ2-1,TRBV27
CASSENGQGTDTQYF,TRBJ2-3,TRBV6-1
CASSDQRGRRKWNGYTF,TRBJ1-2,TRBV28